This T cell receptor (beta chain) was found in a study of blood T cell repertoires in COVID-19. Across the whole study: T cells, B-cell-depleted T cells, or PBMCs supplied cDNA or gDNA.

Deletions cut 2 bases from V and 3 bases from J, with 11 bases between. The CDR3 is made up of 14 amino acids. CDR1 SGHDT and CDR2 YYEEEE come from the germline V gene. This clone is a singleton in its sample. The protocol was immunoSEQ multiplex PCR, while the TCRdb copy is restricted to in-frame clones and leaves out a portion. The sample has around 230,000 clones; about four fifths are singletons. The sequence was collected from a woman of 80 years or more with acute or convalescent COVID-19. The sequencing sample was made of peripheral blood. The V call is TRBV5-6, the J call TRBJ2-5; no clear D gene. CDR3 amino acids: CASSLAGDKETQYF. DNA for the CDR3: TGTGCCAGCAGCTTAGCAGGCGACAAAGAGACCCAGTACTTC.